The 21 T cell receptor beta chains below were found in one sample sequenced in a study of shared clonotypes between healthy human individuals. The repertoire was sequenced with immunoSEQ multiplex PCR; TCRdb's copy has only in-frame clones and lacks some. The data show about 2.3 million clones, with over 85% seen just once and 0.35% to 0.45% held by the top ten. The sample was naive CD4+ T cells from PBMCs. Subset indicated: CD45RA+ positively selected. These receptors came from a man aged 18 to 35 in good health. Some clones in this sample may be carry-over from other donors' samples.

This clone was detected once. The chain has TRBV28 and TRBJ2-7; 11 bases are a match to TRBD2. The V segment lost 8 bases and the J segment 4 bases; nucleotides outside the gene matches: 7. The CDR3 totals 14 residues. Germline CDR1 reads MDHEN; CDR2 reads SYDVKM. The CDR3: CASQVTSGVYEQYF. The CDR3 DNA follows: TGTGCCAGCCAGGTGACTAGCGGGGTGTACGAGCAGTACTTC. Variable domain in full (rest from reference TRBV28 and TRBJ2-7): DVKVTQSSRYLVKRTGEKVFLECVQDMDHENMFWYRQDPGLGLRLIYFSYDVKMKEKGDIPEGYSVSREKKERFSLILESASTNQTSMYLCASQVTSGVYEQYFGPGTRLTVT.

The rearrangement uses TRBV5-1 and TRBJ2-7; 9 bases line up with TRBD1. CDR1 is SGHRS and CDR2 is YFSETQ in the germline V gene. The CDR3 spans 15 residues. V dropped 0 bases and J dropped 3; count of bases not matched to a gene: 4. The CDR3, as DNA: TGCGCCAGCAGCTTGGTAACAGGGGGCAACTACGAGCAGTACTTC. It encodes CASSLVTGGNYEQYF. The entire variable domain, with the rest obtained from reference TRBV5-1 and TRBJ2-7, is as follows: KAGVTQTPRYLIKTRGQQVTLSCSPISGHRSVSWYQQTPGQGLQFLFEYFSETQRNKGNFPGRFSGRQFSNSRSEMNVSTLELGDSALYLCASSLVTGGNYEQYFGPGTRLTVT.

The V and J genes are TRBV2 and TRBJ1-2; D unclear. The length of the CDR3 is 11 residues. Germline V gene lookup returns CDR1 SNHLY and CDR2 FYNNEI. V lost 6 bases to trimming and J lost 7 bases, with 9 bases between them. The CDR3 DNA is TGTGCCAGCAGCGACCTTTTTGGCTACACCTTC. This translates into CASSDLFGYTF. Based on the CDR3 plus reference TRBV2 and TRBJ1-2, the full variable domain is EPEVTQTPSHQVTQMGQEVILRCVPISNHLYFYWYRQILGQKVEFLVSFYNNEISEKSEIFDDQFSVERPDGSNFTLKIRSTKLEDSAMYFCASSDLFGYTFGSGTRLTVV.

V is TRBV7-2 and J is TRBJ2-7; no definite D call. The CDR3 length is 12 residues. CDR1 is SGHTA and CDR2 is FQGNSA in the germline V gene. The V and J ends lost 7 bases and 5 bases respectively, with 12 bases between them. CDR3 nucleotides: TGTGCCAGCACGCTTATGGGGAACGAGCAGTACTTC. Translating it yields CASTLMGNEQYF.

The chain combines TRBV4-1 with TRBJ2-3, with D perhaps matching TRBD1 or TRBD2 (5 bases each). The CDR3 loop spans 19 amino acids. CDR1 is MGHRA and CDR2 is YSYEKL in the germline V gene. Trimming removed 3 bases at V and 0 bases at J, with 22 bases between. The CDR3 reads CASSHRRDRRTTSTDTQYF. For the CDR3, the DNA is TGCGCCAGCAGCCACCGTCGGGACCGTCGAACAACTAGCACAGATACGCAGTATTTT.

The chain uses TRBV13 and TRBJ2-7; D is unresolved. This CDR3 region has 13 residues. Trimming stripped 3 bases from V and 3 bases from J, with 9 bases between. Germline loops: CDR1 PRHDT, CDR2 FYEKMQ (reference sequence). CDR3 sequence reads: CASSFHSFYEQYF. The CDR3 DNA reads TGTGCCAGCAGCTTCCACTCCTTCTACGAGCAGTACTTC.

The J gene is TRBJ2-7, the V gene TRBV18; no firm D call. Trimming left V 0 bases short and J 4 bases short, with 7 bases between. The germline CDR1 and CDR2 sequences are KGHSH and LQKENI. The CDR3 runs to 13 residues. CDR3 nucleotides: TGTGCCAGCTCACCACCGTCGATGTACGAGCAGTACTTC. Amino acids: CASSPPSMYEQYF.

The chain recombines TRBV28 with TRBJ1-2; D gene uncertain. V was cut by 6 bases and J by 8 bases, with 16 bases left in between. This CDR3 is built from 13 residues. CDR1 and CDR2 from the germline V gene are MDHEN and SYDVKM. CDR3 sequence (DNA): TGTGCCAGCAGAGGTTCGAGTTGGAGCGGCTACACCTTC. It yields the protein CASRGSSWSGYTF.

This sequence joins TRBV28 and TRBJ2-2; 8 bases match TRBD2. Trimming took 1 base from V and 4 from J; bases not matched to a gene: 5. Per the germline V gene, CDR1 is MDHEN and CDR2 is SYDVKM. The CDR3 is made up of 16 amino acids. CDR3 amino acids: CASSLLAGPVTGELFF. Here the CDR3 DNA reads TGTGCCAGCAGTTTATTAGCGGGGCCGGTCACCGGGGAGCTGTTTTTT.

This sequence joins TRBV5-4 and TRBJ2-2; the match to TRBD1 covers 7 bases. CDR1 and CDR2 from the germline V gene are SGHNT and YYREEE (reference sequence). V was pared by 5 bases and J by 2 bases, with 12 bases of the junction left unmatched. This CDR3 has 17 residues. The CDR3 bases are TGTGCCAGCAGTCGTGTTACCGGGACAGCTAACACCGGGGAGCTGTTTTTT. Its translation is CASSRVTGTANTGELFF.

This clone showed up just once. The genes are TRBV5-8 and TRBJ2-1; 9 bases line up with TRBD2. With 2 bases clipped from V and 0 bases from J, the junction kept 6 bases outside the gene matches. The CDR3 length is 17 residues. CDR1 is SGHTS, CDR2 YDEGEE, per germline. DNA for the CDR3: TGTGCCAGCAGCTTTACCCGTAGCGGGAGCTCCTACAATGAGCAGTTCTTC. Its protein is CASSFTRSGSSYNEQFF. Complete variable domain (other parts from reference TRBV5-8 and TRBJ2-1): EAGVTQSPTHLIKTRGQQATLRCSPISGHTSVYWYQQALGLGLQFLLWYDEGEERNRGNFPPRFSGRQFPNYSSELNVNALELEDSALYLCASSFTRSGSSYNEQFFGPGTRLTVL.

The chain links TRBV4-2 to TRBJ2-1; TRBD2 is a possible D gene (5 bases). The CDR3 consists of 15 residues. Trimming took off 0 bases at V and 4 bases at J, with 10 bases between the two ends. CDR1 and CDR2 (germline): LGHNA, YNFKEQ. This CDR3 reads CASSQENLAYNEQFF. The DNA for the CDR3 is TGTGCCAGCAGCCAAGAGAATTTAGCGTACAATGAGCAGTTCTTC.

Details on this clone: The sample contains more than one DNA sequence encoding this CDR3. This rearrangement joins TRBV27 to TRBJ1-1; 10 bases are shared with TRBD1. This CDR3 region has 12 residues. Germline trimming cut 6 bases from V and 5 bases from J; bases unmatched to any gene: 0. Germline loops: CDR1 MNHEY, CDR2 SMNVEV (reference sequence). CDR3 sequence (DNA): TGTGCCAGCAGGGACAGGGGGACTGAAGCTTTCTTT. Its protein is CASRDRGTEAFF.

The rearrangement uses TRBV28 and TRBJ2-1; weak D call: TRBD2 (6 bases). The V gene's germline CDR1 is MDHEN and CDR2 SYDVKM. This CDR3 is built from 15 residues. Trimming shortened V by 5 bases and J by 4 bases, and 15 bases separated the two germline ends. The DNA for the CDR3 is TGTGCCAGCAGTCCCACCGGGACTCCTTACAATGAGCAGTTCTTC. Translating gives CASSPTGTPYNEQFF.

The chain couples TRBV15 to TRBJ2-5, with 7 positions matching TRBD1. Germline V CDR1 and CDR2: LNHNV, YYDKDF (reference sequence). The CDR3 is 14 amino acids. V lost 7 bases, J lost 0 bases, and 5 bases stayed unmatched. The CDR3 loop reads CATKGQVYQETQYF. The CDR3 DNA reads as TGTGCCACCAAAGGACAGGTGTACCAAGAGACCCAGTACTTC.

This clone occurred once. V usage is TRBV7-3 and J usage is TRBJ2-3, with D maybe TRBD2 (5 bases). The germline V and J ends were trimmed by 5 bases and 0 bases, with 15 bases remaining between them. Germline V gene data show CDR1 as SGHTA and CDR2 as FQGTGA. The CDR3 is 16 amino acids. The chain's CDR3 is CASSPGGRTSTDTQYF. The CDR3 nucleotides are TGTGCCAGCAGCCCGGGCGGGCGGACTAGCACAGATACGCAGTATTTT.

This chain links TRBV5-4 with TRBJ2-7; 8 bases are a match to TRBD1. Germline-derived CDR1 and CDR2 are SGHNT and YYREEE (reference sequence). This CDR3 has 13 residues. V shed 0 bases and J 8 bases; nucleotides not matched to a gene: 4. CDR3 in DNA: TGTGCCAGCAGCTTGGGGGCAGGGGGCCAGCAGTACTTC. This translates into CASSLGAGGQQYF.

The rearrangement links TRBV6-6 to TRBJ2-4; 8 bases fit TRBD2. This CDR3 has 13 residues. Germline CDR1 and CDR2: MNHNY and SVGAGI (reference sequence). With 7 bases clipped from V and 6 bases from J, the junction kept 5 bases outside the gene matches. CDR3 nucleotides: TGTGCCAGCACCAAGCGGGGGTCAAACATTCAGTACTTC. This translates into CASTKRGSNIQYF.

The V gene is TRBV6-1, the J gene TRBJ1-3; D gene ambiguous. Trimming took off 4 bases at V and 4 bases at J, with 8 bases between the two ends. Germline V gene sequence: CDR1 MNHNS, CDR2 SASEGT. The CDR3 loop spans 13 amino acids. The CDR3 region has the DNA TGTGCCAGCAGTGTTCGTTTGGGAAACACCATATATTTT. Residues: CASSVRLGNTIYF.

The CDR3 DNA sequence: TGTGCCAGCTCACTGAGTGGATACACTGAAGCTTTCTTT. Protein product: CASSLSGYTEAFF. This rearrangement joins TRBV18 to TRBJ1-1; D is unresolved. Germline CDR1 KGHSH, CDR2 LQKENI. V lost 4 bases and J 3 bases, leaving 9 bases between the germline ends. This CDR3 spans 13 amino acids.

The J gene is TRBJ2-3, the V gene TRBV7-2, with 9 bases lining up with TRBD2. The germline V gene encodes CDR1 SGHTA and CDR2 FQGNSA. V lost 4 bases to trimming and J lost 6 bases; unmatched junction nucleotides: 11. The CDR3 is 16 amino acids. The CDR3 is CASSYRAGGPSDTQYF. The CDR3 DNA follows: TGTGCCAGCAGCTACCGAGCGGGAGGCCCGTCGGATACGCAGTATTTT.